These T cell receptor beta chains were read from a single sample in a study of neoadjuvant nivolumab and ipilimumab in lung cancer. TCRdb's table, derived via immunoSEQ multiplex PCR, lists solely in-frame clones and lacks some. The sample has 24,000 or so clones, approximately 80% seen once. The sample here was peripheral blood, taken before neoadjuvant nivolumab, alone or with ipilimumab. Every receptor here comes from an adult with non-small cell lung cancer. CDR3s include the opening cysteine and the closing phenylalanine or tryptophan. Each record gives: clone size, J gene, D gene, V gene, CDR3 protein, CDR3 DNA. A D gene is named only where the DNA matches it firmly. Expanded clones get a size class; other rows say once, few or many, or leave the size out.

size: .
J: TRBJ1-1
D: .
V: TRBV6-1
CDR3: CASREMSTEAFF
DNA: TGTGCCAGCAGGGAGATGAGCACTGAAGCTTTCTTT

size: .
J: TRBJ2-3
D: .
V: TRBV6-1
CDR3: CASTELRDLPDTQYF
DNA: TGTGCCAGCACCGAATTAAGGGACCTACCGGATACGCAGTATTTT

size: .
J: TRBJ2-7
D: .
V: TRBV6-5
CDR3: CASSWGGQLNEQYF
DNA: TGTGCCAGCAGCTGGGGTGGGCAGCTCAACGAGCAGTACTTC

size: .
J: TRBJ1-2
D: TRBD1
V: TRBV28
CDR3: CASSNPTGSLSGYTF
DNA: TGTGCCAGCAGTAACCCGACAGGGAGTTTGTCAGGCTACACCTTC

size: .
J: TRBJ2-2
D: .
V: TRBV5-1
CDR3: CASSAAGTGELFF
DNA: TGCGCCAGCAGCGCCGCAGGGACCGGGGAGCTGTTTTTT

size: few
J: TRBJ2-2
D: .
V: TRBV7-9
CDR3: CASSLLADTGELFF
DNA: TGTGCCAGCAGCCTTCTGGCGGATACCGGGGAGCTGTTTTTT

size: .
J: TRBJ2-3
D: .
V: TRBV1
CDR3: CTSSQGGGTPYTQYF
DNA: TGCACCAGCAGCCAAGGCGGGGGGACCCCCTATACGCAGTATTTT

size: .
J: TRBJ1-1
D: .
V: TRBV5-4
CDR3: CASSLEGVHMNTEAFF
DNA: TGTGCCAGCAGCTTGGAAGGGGTTCACATGAACACTGAAGCTTTCTTT

size: .
J: TRBJ2-1
D: TRBD1
V: TRBV7-2
CDR3: CASSSYRGLSNEQFF
DNA: TGTGCCAGCAGCTCCTACAGGGGGCTAAGCAATGAGCAGTTCTTC

size: .
J: TRBJ1-3
D: TRBD1
V: TRBV5-1
CDR3: CASSLGTGPSGNTIYF
DNA: TGCGCCAGCAGCCTGGGGACAGGCCCCTCGGGAAACACCATATATTTT

size: .
J: TRBJ2-2
D: .
V: TRBV7-7
CDR3: CASSQGTPTGELFF
DNA: TGTGCCAGCAGCCAAGGGACCCCAACCGGGGAGCTGTTTTTT

size: .
J: TRBJ1-4
D: .
V: TRBV6-4
CDR3: CASSDPGGKEKLFF
DNA: TGTGCCAGCAGTGATCCAGGAGGGAAGGAAAAACTGTTTTTT

size: .
J: TRBJ2-7
D: .
V: TRBV10-3
CDR3: CAISEKVGTMSSYEQYF
DNA: TGTGCCATCAGTGAGAAGGTAGGGACCATGAGCTCCTACGAGCAGTACTTC

size: .
J: TRBJ2-7
D: .
V: TRBV5-5
CDR3: CASNPSLGAYEQYF
DNA: TGTGCCAGCAACCCGAGTTTAGGGGCCTACGAGCAGTACTTC

size: .
J: TRBJ1-1
D: .
V: TRBV14
CDR3: CASSQEEEGAEAFF
DNA: TGTGCCAGCAGCCAAGAAGAGGAAGGAGCTGAAGCTTTCTTT

size: .
J: TRBJ2-5
D: TRBD1
V: TRBV5-6
CDR3: CASSLAAGGTGTQYF
DNA: TGTGCCAGCAGCTTGGCGGCAGGAGGGACAGGGACCCAGTACTTC

size: .
J: TRBJ2-7
D: TRBD2
V: TRBV29-1
CDR3: CSVVMGGREQYF
DNA: TGCAGCGTTGTGATGGGGGGGAGGGAGCAGTACTTC

size: .
J: TRBJ2-7
D: .
V: TRBV7-8
CDR3: CASSLGVGGPYEQYF
DNA: TGTGCCAGCAGCTTAGGTGTTGGGGGTCCCTACGAGCAGTACTTC

size: once
J: TRBJ2-1
D: .
V: TRBV5-1
CDR3: CASSVDSNLGQFF
DNA: TGCGCCAGCAGCGTGGACAGTAACCTCGGGCAGTTCTTC

size: once
J: TRBJ1-1
D: .
V: TRBV6-1
CDR3: CASSQNWGPEAFF
DNA: TGTGCCAGCAGCCAGAACTGGGGCCCTGAAGCTTTCTTT

size: .
J: TRBJ2-3
D: .
V: TRBV27
CDR3: CASSLRDTQYF
DNA: TGTGCCAGCAGTTTAAGAGATACGCAGTATTTT

size: .
J: TRBJ2-7
D: .
V: TRBV5-1
CDR3: CASSLGAGEAYEQYF
DNA: TGCGCCAGCAGCTTGGGGGCAGGGGAGGCCTACGAGCAGTACTTC

size: .
J: TRBJ1-3
D: .
V: TRBV2
CDR3: CASSPPGGQRVGNTIYF
DNA: TGTGCCAGCAGCCCCCCCGGGGGTCAAAGAGTTGGAAACACCATATATTTT

size: few
J: TRBJ2-1
D: .
V: TRBV6-1
CDR3: CASSEYRNEQFF
DNA: TGTGCCAGCAGTGAATACCGGAATGAGCAGTTCTTC

size: .
J: TRBJ1-2
D: TRBD1
V: TRBV18
CDR3: CASSGTAHISYGYTF
DNA: TGTGCCAGCTCAGGGACAGCTCATATCAGCTATGGCTACACCTTC

size: .
J: TRBJ2-5
D: TRBD2
V: TRBV7-9
CDR3: CASSPRRGEGQETQYF
DNA: TGTGCCAGCAGCCCCCGGCGGGGGGAGGGCCAAGAGACCCAGTACTTC

size: .
J: TRBJ1-1
D: .
V: TRBV18
CDR3: CASSPPSRAGTEAFF
DNA: TGTGCCAGCTCACCACCTTCCAGGGCGGGTACTGAAGCTTTCTTT

size: .
J: TRBJ1-5
D: .
V: TRBV4-2
CDR3: CASSQGSGGDQPQHF
DNA: TGTGCCAGCAGCCAAGGGTCCGGGGGCGATCAGCCCCAGCATTTT

size: .
J: TRBJ1-1
D: TRBD1
V: TRBV5-1
CDR3: CASSLTPQGARVNTEAFF
DNA: TGCGCCAGCAGCTTGACCCCCCAGGGGGCTCGGGTGAACACTGAAGCTTTCTTT

size: .
J: TRBJ1-1
D: TRBD1
V: TRBV19
CDR3: CASSGGQGAGTEAFF
DNA: TGTGCCAGTAGTGGAGGACAGGGGGCTGGCACTGAAGCTTTCTTT

size: .
J: TRBJ2-1
D: .
V: TRBV5-4
CDR3: CASSLVSDNEQFF
DNA: TGTGCCAGCAGCTTGGTGTCAGACAATGAGCAGTTCTTC

size: .
J: TRBJ1-1
D: .
V: TRBV2
CDR3: CASTRDPNTEAFF
DNA: TGTGCCAGCACCCGGGATCCGAACACTGAAGCTTTCTTT

size: .
J: TRBJ2-7
D: TRBD1
V: TRBV4-1
CDR3: CASSHSPSRQGAEQYF
DNA: TGCGCCAGCAGCCATTCTCCATCTCGACAGGGGGCCGAGCAGTACTTC

size: few
J: TRBJ1-6
D: TRBD1
V: TRBV7-2
CDR3: CASSSSRQGTSPLHF
DNA: TGTGCCAGCAGCTCCAGCCGACAGGGGACTTCACCCCTCCACTTT

size: .
J: TRBJ2-7
D: .
V: TRBV10-3
CDR3: CAISGQQAYEQYF
DNA: TGTGCCATCAGTGGCCAGCAGGCCTACGAGCAGTACTTC

size: .
J: TRBJ1-4
D: .
V: TRBV6-1
CDR3: CASHETNANEKLFF
DNA: TGTGCCAGCCATGAGACTAACGCTAATGAAAAACTGTTTTTT

size: .
J: TRBJ2-5
D: .
V: TRBV10-1
CDR3: CASSESDGQETQYF
DNA: TGCGCCAGCAGTGAGTCAGACGGCCAAGAGACCCAGTACTTC

size: .
J: TRBJ2-3
D: .
V: TRBV5-1
CDR3: CASSLGDWKNTQYF
DNA: TGCGCCAGCAGCTTGGGGGACTGGAAGAATACGCAGTATTTT

size: .
J: TRBJ2-1
D: .
V: TRBV19
CDR3: CASTKSRGVGNEQFF
DNA: TGTGCCAGCACTAAGTCCAGGGGGGTCGGCAATGAGCAGTTCTTC

size: .
J: TRBJ2-1
D: .
V: TRBV5-1
CDR3: CASSPLASSYNEQFF
DNA: TGCGCCAGCAGCCCCCTCGCCAGCTCCTACAATGAGCAGTTCTTC

size: .
J: TRBJ1-5
D: TRBD1
V: TRBV5-1
CDR3: CASSSGQPNQPQHF
DNA: TGCGCCAGCAGTTCGGGACAGCCAAATCAGCCCCAGCATTTT

size: once
J: TRBJ1-2
D: .
V: TRBV27
CDR3: CASSPARDALRETF
DNA: TGTGCCAGCAGTCCGGCACGCGACGCTCTCAGGGAGACCTTC

size: .
J: TRBJ2-2
D: TRBD1
V: TRBV19
CDR3: CASSTLGWGQGNTGELFF
DNA: TGTGCCAGTAGTACCCTCGGTTGGGGACAGGGGAACACCGGGGAGCTGTTTTTT

size: once
J: TRBJ1-2
D: .
V: TRBV19
CDR3: CASSIDLWSMDSNYGYTF
DNA: TGTGCCAGTAGTATAGATCTATGGTCTATGGATTCTAACTATGGCTACACCTTC

size: .
J: TRBJ2-3
D: TRBD2
V: TRBV7-6
CDR3: CASSLVSGAQSDTQYF
DNA: TGTGCCAGCAGCTTAGTTAGCGGGGCACAATCAGATACGCAGTATTTT

size: .
J: TRBJ2-5
D: TRBD2
V: TRBV19
CDR3: CASSMLLAGGQETQYF
DNA: TGTGCCAGTAGTATGTTGCTAGCGGGGGGCCAAGAGACCCAGTACTTC

size: .
J: TRBJ1-2
D: .
V: TRBV4-3
CDR3: CASSQDLGSDFYGYTF
DNA: TGCGCCAGCAGCCAAGATCTGGGATCCGATTTCTATGGCTACACCTTC

size: .
J: TRBJ1-6
D: .
V: TRBV4-2
CDR3: CASSQGNSPLHF
DNA: TGTGCCAGCAGCCAGGGTAATTCACCCCTCCACTTT

size: .
J: TRBJ2-1
D: TRBD2
V: TRBV7-3
CDR3: CASSLLAGPYNEQFF
DNA: TGTGCCAGCAGCTTATTAGCGGGACCCTACAATGAGCAGTTCTTC

size: .
J: TRBJ2-3
D: TRBD1
V: TRBV10-1
CDR3: CASSESTGGADTQYF
DNA: TGCGCCAGCAGTGAGTCCACAGGGGGCGCAGATACGCAGTATTTT

size: medium-sized
J: TRBJ2-7
D: TRBD1
V: TRBV11-2
CDR3: CASRGQGGGYEQYF
DNA: TGTGCCAGCAGGGGACAGGGCGGGGGTTACGAGCAGTACTTC

size: .
J: TRBJ1-5
D: .
V: TRBV6-5
CDR3: CASSYGTGSQPQHF
DNA: TGTGCCAGCAGTTACGGAACAGGGAGTCAGCCCCAGCATTTT

size: .
J: TRBJ1-3
D: .
V: TRBV10-2
CDR3: CASSQGSGNTIYF
DNA: TGCGCCAGCAGCCAGGGATCTGGAAACACCATATATTTT

size: .
J: TRBJ1-2
D: .
V: TRBV2
CDR3: CASSPSSARGYTF
DNA: TGTGCCAGCAGTCCCTCTTCAGCGAGAGGCTACACCTTC